The source of this TCR beta chain is a study of blood T cells in healthy people across ages (dated by TCRdb to between 2014 and 2017). Looking at the study overall: Template switching captured roughly one uniquely barcoded TCR beta cDNA molecule per two T cells in model experiments. Donors were grouped into four age groups: young (average approximately 15 years), middle-aged (roughly 37), aged (roughly 62) and long-lived (around 82). Using deep sequencing normalized with unique cDNA molecular identifiers, the study measured how TCR beta repertoire diversity changes with age. To avoid experimental bias, donors of different ages were randomly spread across the sequencing lanes. The study analyzed two additional independent replicas of 1 million unique cDNA reads from the same blood draw for two donors, one aged 18 to 30 and one aged 80 or older.

Libraries came from 5' RACE. The sample was run on an Illumina HiSeq 2500. A second roughly 6 to 12 cycle PCR used a sample-barcoded 5' primer and a J-beta primer mix. Each TCR beta cDNA molecule received a unique molecular identifier from a template-switch 5' adaptor carrying 12 random nucleotides. Each sample yielded at least 2.5 million CDR3-containing paired-end reads. All of the RNA was converted into first-strand cDNA using the Mint cDNA synthesis kit, with a TRBC-specific oligonucleotide serving as the primer. Following uracil-DNA glycosylase treatment, a first 18-cycle PCR with universal primers M1SS and BC2_uni_R was performed on all cDNA. The authors processed their data as follows. Each sample was normalized by randomly selecting 1 million high-quality reads, each carrying a distinct molecular identifier. Instead of being binned into consensus sequences, reads with shared molecular identifiers were discarded. CDR3 identification, clonotype clustering and error correction used MiTCR with a Q25 quality threshold and the strictest error-elimination algorithm. A nonparametric unseen species model using Euler transformation provided a lower-bound estimate of total TCR beta diversity. The public reads were reprocessed in TCRdb via fastp at Q25 and MiXCR, keeping in-frame beta chains. Every entry covers one CDR3 protein and lists the most common genes and DNA from its rows. The V and J calls shown here were made by TCRdb, not taken from the authors' results. The sample table records about 970,000 distinct CDR3 sequences; just over 50% of these occur just once. Of the sample, around a fifth falls within the top ten clones.

Overall study results and their limits: As age increased, observed TCR beta diversity per million T cells dropped in a roughly linear way, and a significant reduction was already evident by age about 40. Estimates of total diversity from one million sequenced T cells were regarded as lower bounds and underestimates. Because donor CMV infection status was unknown, age-related changes in expanded clonotypes were potentially confounded. Compared with the aged group, the long-lived group had more naive CD4+ T cells, fewer expanded clones and increased TCR diversity, a pattern suggesting age selection. Observed TCR beta diversity correlated strongly with the percentage of naive T cells measured by flow cytometry. Since profiling was done on bulk unsorted PBMCs, naive and antigen-experienced compartments could not be conclusively compared.

The CDR3 spans 15 residues, from the cysteine through the phenylalanine. The kept DNA is CDR3 alone, 45 bases in frame from the first base. Via the germline V gene (reference sequence), CDR1 is DFQATT and CDR2 SNEGSKA. Clipping removes 0 bases from V and 4 bases from J, with 9 as the unmatched junction base count. The 39 donors, aged about 6 to 95 years, were systemically healthy Caucasian individuals from Russia. Around 10 milliliters of peripheral blood were drawn from each donor into EDTA-treated Vacutainer tubes. PBMCs were isolated by Ficoll-Paque density-gradient centrifugation, with at least 6 million obtained per sample. Trizol reagent was used to extract total RNA from PBMCs, with at least 6 micrograms per sample. Naive CD45RAhigh/CD27high T cell percentages were measured by flow cytometry on a PBMC aliquot from every donor. Comment on this clonotype: Its cognate antigen has yet to be identified. Base quality data are lacking; no much larger clone is found one base away.

The sequence came from a woman aged 55-69 years in good health. The rearranged chain carries TRBV20-1 and TRBJ2-7; a stretch of 7 junction bases matches TRBD2. The sample consisted of blood. The CDR3 region: CSARDLASGFYEQYF. In nucleotide form, the sequence is TGCAGTGCTAGAGATCTGGCTAGCGGTTTTTACGAGCAGTACTTC.